The clone carrying this TCR beta chain was observed once. Here immunoSEQ multiplex PCR was the method, and the copy in TCRdb shows in-frame clones only, minus some. There are 220,000 or so clones in the sample; around four fifths occur only once, and around 8% lies in the top ten. The sample is drawn from a study of blood T cell repertoires in COVID-19. Study context: Donors in the United States, Italy and Spain gave samples during acute or convalescent COVID-19.

Germline CDR1 SGHVS, CDR2 FQNEAQ. Unmatched junction bases numbered 14, after V lost 5 bases and J lost 0 bases. The CDR3 extends over 19 amino acids. This sequence joins TRBV7-8 and TRBJ2-1; 9 nucleotides agree with TRBD2. The sample was peripheral blood. This TCR derives from a woman of 80 years or more with COVID-19, enrolled during active disease. CDR3 nucleotides: TGTGCCAGCAGCCGAGTAATGCTAGCGGGATTAGGCTCCTACAATGAGCAGTTCTTC. As protein: CASSRVMLAGLGSYNEQFF. The full variable domain, completed using reference TRBV7-8 and TRBJ2-1, is GAGVSQSPRYKVAKRGQDVALRCDPISGHVSLFWYQQALGQGPEFLTYFQNEAQLDKSGLPSDRFFAERPEGSVSTLKIQRTQQEDSAVYLCASSRVMLAGLGSYNEQFFGPGTRLTVL.